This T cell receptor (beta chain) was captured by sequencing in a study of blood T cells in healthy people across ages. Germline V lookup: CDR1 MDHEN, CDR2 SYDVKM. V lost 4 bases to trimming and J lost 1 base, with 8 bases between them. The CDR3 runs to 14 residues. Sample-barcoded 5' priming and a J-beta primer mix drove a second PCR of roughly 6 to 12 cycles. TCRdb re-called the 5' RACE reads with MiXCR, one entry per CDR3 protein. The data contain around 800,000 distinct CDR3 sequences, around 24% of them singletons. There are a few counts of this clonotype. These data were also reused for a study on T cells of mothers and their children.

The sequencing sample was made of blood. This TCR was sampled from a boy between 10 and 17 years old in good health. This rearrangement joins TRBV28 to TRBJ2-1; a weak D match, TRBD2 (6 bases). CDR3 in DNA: TGTGCCAGCAGTTCAGCGGGTTCCTACAATGAGCAGTTCTTC. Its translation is CASSSAGSYNEQFF.